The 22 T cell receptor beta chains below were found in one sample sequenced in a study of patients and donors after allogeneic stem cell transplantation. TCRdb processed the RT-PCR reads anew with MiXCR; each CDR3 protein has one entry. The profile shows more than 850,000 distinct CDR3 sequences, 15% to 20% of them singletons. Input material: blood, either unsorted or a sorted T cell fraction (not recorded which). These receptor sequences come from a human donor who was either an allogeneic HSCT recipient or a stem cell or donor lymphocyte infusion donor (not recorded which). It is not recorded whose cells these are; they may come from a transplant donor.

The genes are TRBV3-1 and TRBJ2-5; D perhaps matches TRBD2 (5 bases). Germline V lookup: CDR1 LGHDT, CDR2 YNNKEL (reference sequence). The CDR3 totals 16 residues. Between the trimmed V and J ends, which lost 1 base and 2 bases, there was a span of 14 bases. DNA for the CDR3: TGTGCCAGCAGCCAAGTAGTGGGAGCGGCGCAAGAGACCCAGTACTTC. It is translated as CASSQVVGAAQETQYF.

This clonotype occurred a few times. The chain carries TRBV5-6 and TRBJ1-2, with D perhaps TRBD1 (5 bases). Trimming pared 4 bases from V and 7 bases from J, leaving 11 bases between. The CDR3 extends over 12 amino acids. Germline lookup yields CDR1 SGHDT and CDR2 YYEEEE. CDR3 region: CASSGDGVGYTF. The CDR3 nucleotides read TGTGCCAGCAGCGGGGACGGGGTTGGCTACACCTTC. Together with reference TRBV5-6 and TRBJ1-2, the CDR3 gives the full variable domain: DAGVTQSPTHLIKTRGQQVTLRCSPKSGHDTVSWYQQALGQGPQFIFQYYEEEERQRGNFPDRFSGHQFPNYSSELNVNALLLGDSALYLCASSGDGVGYTFGSGTRLTVV.

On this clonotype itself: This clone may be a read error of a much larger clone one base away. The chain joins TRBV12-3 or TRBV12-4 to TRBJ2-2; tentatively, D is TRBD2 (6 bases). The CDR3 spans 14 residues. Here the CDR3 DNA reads TGTGCCAGCAGTTTAGTTGGCTACACCGGGGGGCTGTTTTTT. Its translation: CASSLVGYTGGLFF.

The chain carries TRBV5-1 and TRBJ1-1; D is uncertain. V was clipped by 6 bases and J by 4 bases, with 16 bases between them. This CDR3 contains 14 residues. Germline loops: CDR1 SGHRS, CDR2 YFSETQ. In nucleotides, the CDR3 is TGCGCCAGCAACCCCTACACCCCGGGCACTGAAGCTTTCTTT. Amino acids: CASNPYTPGTEAFF.

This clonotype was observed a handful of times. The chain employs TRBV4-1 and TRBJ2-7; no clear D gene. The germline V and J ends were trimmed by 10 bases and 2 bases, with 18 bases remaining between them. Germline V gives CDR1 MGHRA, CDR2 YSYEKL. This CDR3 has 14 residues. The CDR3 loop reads CATAAGVGAYEQYF. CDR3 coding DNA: TGCGCCACCGCCGCCGGAGTTGGAGCCTACGAGCAGTACTTC.

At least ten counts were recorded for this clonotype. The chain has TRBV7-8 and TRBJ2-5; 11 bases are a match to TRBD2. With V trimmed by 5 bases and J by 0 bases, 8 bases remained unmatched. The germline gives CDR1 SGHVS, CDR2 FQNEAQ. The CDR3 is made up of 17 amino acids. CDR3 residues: CASSPRTSGRNQETQYF. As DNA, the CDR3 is TGTGCCAGCAGCCCTCGGACTAGCGGGCGTAACCAAGAGACCCAGTACTTC.

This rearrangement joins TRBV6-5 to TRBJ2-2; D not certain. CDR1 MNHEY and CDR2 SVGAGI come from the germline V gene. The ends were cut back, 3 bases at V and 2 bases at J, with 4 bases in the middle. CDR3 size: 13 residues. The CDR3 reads CASSYVNTGELFF. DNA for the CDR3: TGTGCCAGCAGTTATGTAAACACCGGGGAGCTGTTTTTT.

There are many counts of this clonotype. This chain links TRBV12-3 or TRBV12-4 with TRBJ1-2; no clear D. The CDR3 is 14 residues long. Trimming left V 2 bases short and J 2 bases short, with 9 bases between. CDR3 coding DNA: TGTGCCAGCAGTTTAACGGAGTTAAACTATGGCTACACCTTC. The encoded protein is CASSLTELNYGYTF.

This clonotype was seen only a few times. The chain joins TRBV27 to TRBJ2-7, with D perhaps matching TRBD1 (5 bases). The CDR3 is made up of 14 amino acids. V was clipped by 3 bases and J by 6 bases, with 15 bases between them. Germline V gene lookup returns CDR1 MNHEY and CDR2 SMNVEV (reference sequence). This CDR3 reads CASSFRTIGFEQYF. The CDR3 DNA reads TGTGCCAGCAGTTTTCGGACAATTGGTTTCGAGCAGTACTTC.

In nucleotides, the CDR3 is TGTGCCAGCTCACCGCGGTGGGATGCCAAAAATGAAAAACTGTTTTTT. Its protein product is CASSPRWDAKNEKLFF. This rearrangement joins TRBV18 to TRBJ1-4; no reliable D call. CDR1 and CDR2 (germline): KGHSH, LQKENI. Trimming stripped 3 bases from V and 5 bases from J, with 16 bases between. The CDR3 totals 16 residues.

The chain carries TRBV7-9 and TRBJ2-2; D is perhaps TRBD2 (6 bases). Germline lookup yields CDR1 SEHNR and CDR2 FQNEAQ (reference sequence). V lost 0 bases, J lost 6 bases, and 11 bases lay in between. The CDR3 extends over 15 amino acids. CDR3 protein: CASSLAGPGAGELFF. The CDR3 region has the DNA TGTGCCAGCAGCTTAGCGGGACCGGGGGCCGGGGAGCTGTTTTTT.

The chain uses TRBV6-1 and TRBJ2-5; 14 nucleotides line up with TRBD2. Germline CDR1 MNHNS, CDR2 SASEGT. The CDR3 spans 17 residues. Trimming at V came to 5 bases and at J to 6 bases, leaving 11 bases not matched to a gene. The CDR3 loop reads CASSQLGTSGSIKTQYF. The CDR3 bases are TGTGCCAGCAGTCAACTCGGGACTAGCGGGAGTATAAAGACCCAGTACTTC.

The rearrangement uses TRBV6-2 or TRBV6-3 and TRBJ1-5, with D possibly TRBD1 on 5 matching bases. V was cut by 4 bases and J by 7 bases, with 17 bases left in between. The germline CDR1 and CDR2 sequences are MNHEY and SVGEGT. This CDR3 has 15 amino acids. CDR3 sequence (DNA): TGTGCCAGCAGTTCACTGACAGTGATATACCAGCCCCAGCATTTT. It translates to CASSSLTVIYQPQHF.

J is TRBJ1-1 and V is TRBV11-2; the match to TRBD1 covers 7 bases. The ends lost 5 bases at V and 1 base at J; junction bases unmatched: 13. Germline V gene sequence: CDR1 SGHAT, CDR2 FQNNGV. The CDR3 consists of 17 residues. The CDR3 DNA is TGTGCCAGCAGCCAAGCGACGTGGACAGGAAGGAACACTGAAGCTTTCTTT. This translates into CASSQATWTGRNTEAFF.

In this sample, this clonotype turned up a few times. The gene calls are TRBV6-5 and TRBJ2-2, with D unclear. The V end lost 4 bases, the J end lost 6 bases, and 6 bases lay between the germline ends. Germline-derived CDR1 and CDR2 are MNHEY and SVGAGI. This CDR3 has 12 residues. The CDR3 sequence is CASSSAPGELFF. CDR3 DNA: TGTGCCAGCAGTTCCGCTCCCGGGGAGCTGTTTTTT.

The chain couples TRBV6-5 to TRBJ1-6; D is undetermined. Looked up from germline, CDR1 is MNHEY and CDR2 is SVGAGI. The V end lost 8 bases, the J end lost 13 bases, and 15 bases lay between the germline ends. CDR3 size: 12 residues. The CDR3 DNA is TGTGCCAGCTCCCAAATCATGGGTCCCCTCCACTTT. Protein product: CASSQIMGPLHF.

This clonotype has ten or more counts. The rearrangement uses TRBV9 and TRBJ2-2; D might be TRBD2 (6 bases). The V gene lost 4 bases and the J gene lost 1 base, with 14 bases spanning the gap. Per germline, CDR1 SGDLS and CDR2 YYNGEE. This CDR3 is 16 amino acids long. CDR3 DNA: TGTGCCAGCAGCACTCGACTAGTATGGAACACCGGGGAGCTGTTTTTT. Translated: CASSTRLVWNTGELFF.

The CDR3 spells CASSPRLDGTEAFF. DNA for the CDR3: TGTGCCAGCTCGCCGAGGTTGGATGGCACTGAAGCTTTCTTT. The V call is TRBV18, the J call TRBJ1-1, with D unclear. The CDR3 has 14 amino acids. CDR1 KGHSH and CDR2 LQKENI come from the germline V gene. Trimming cost V 6 bases and J 4 bases, with 15 bases left between them.

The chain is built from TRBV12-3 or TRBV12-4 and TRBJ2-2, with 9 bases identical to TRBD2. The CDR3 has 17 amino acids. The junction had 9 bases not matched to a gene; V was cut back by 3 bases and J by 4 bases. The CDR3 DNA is TGTGCCAGCAGTTTGGGGGAGCGGGGGGCCTTCACCGGGGAGCTGTTTTTT. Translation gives CASSLGERGAFTGELFF.

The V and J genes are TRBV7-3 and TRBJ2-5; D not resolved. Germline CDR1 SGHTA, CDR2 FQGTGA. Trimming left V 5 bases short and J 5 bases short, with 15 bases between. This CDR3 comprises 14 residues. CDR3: CASSPQPNSETQYF. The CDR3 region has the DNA TGTGCCAGCAGCCCCCAGCCGAATTCGGAGACCCAGTACTTC.

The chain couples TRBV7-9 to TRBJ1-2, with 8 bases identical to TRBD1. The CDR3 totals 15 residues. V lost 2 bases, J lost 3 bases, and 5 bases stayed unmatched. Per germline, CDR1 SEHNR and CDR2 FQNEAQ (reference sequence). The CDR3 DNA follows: TGTGCCAGCAGCTTACTTCAGGGGGCTGACTATGGCTACACCTTC. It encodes CASSLLQGADYGYTF. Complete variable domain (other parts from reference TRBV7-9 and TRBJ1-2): DTGVSQNPRHKITKRGQNVTFRCDPISEHNRLYWYRQTLGQGPEFLTYFQNEAQLEKSRLLSDRFSAERPKGSFSTLEIQRTEQGDSAMYLCASSLLQGADYGYTFGSGTRLTVV.

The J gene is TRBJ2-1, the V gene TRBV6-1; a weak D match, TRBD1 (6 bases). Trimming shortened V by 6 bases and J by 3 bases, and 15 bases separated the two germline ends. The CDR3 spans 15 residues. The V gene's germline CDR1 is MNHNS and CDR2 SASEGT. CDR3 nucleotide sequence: TGTGCCAGCAGAAGTTATGGACAGTTCTACAATGAGCAGTTCTTC. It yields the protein CASRSYGQFYNEQFF.